These T cell receptor beta chains were read from a single sample in a study of blood T cell repertoires in COVID-19. Libraries were prepared by immunoSEQ multiplex PCR; TCRdb keeps only in-frame clonotypes and omits some of them. The sample holds around 300,000 clones, roughly 91% seen once. Sequencing was done on a sample of peripheral blood. The source is a man between 50 and 59 years old with active or convalescent COVID-19. CDR3s leave out the opening cysteine and the closing phenylalanine or tryptophan. Each record gives: V gene, J gene, CDR3 protein.

V: TRBV19; J: TRBJ2-4; CDR3: ASSIGELAKNIQY
V: TRBV5-4; J: TRBJ2-2; CDR3: ASSSQDREL
V: TRBV5-4; J: TRBJ2-1; CDR3: ASSLVASNPYNEQF
V: TRBV28; J: TRBJ1-6; CDR3: ASSPPGQGVNNSPLH
V: TRBV12-3/TRBV12-4; J: TRBJ1-2; CDR3: ASSRQGDYGYT
V: TRBV3-1/TRBV3-2; J: TRBJ1-2; CDR3: ASSTGDYGYT
V: TRBV6-5; J: TRBJ2-5; CDR3: ASSTFLGQQETQY
V: TRBV6-5; J: TRBJ1-2; CDR3: ASSFDSGTGEMGYT
V: TRBV4-1; J: TRBJ1-4; CDR3: ASSQDSRYEKLF
V: TRBV19; J: TRBJ2-1; CDR3: ASSASGLLVTQF
V: TRBV7-3; J: TRBJ2-1; CDR3: ASSPVGTSGNEQF
V: TRBV2; J: TRBJ1-5; CDR3: ASSRLNAGDQPQH
V: TRBV7-2; J: TRBJ1-1; CDR3: ASSLAKGAPEAF
V: TRBV28; J: TRBJ2-5; CDR3: ASRKQGALRETQY